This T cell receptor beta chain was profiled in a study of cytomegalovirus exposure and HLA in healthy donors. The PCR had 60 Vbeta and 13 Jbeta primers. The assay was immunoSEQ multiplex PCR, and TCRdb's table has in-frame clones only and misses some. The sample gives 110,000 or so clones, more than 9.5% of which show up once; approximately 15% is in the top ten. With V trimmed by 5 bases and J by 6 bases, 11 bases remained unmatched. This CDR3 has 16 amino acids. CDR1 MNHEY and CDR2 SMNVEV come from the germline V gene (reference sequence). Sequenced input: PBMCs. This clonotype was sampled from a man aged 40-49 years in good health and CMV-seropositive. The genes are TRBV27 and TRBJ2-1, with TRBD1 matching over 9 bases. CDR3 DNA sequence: TGTGCCAGCAGTCATATTTCGGGACAGGGTCTCAATGAGCAGTTCTTC. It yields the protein CASSHISGQGLNEQFF.